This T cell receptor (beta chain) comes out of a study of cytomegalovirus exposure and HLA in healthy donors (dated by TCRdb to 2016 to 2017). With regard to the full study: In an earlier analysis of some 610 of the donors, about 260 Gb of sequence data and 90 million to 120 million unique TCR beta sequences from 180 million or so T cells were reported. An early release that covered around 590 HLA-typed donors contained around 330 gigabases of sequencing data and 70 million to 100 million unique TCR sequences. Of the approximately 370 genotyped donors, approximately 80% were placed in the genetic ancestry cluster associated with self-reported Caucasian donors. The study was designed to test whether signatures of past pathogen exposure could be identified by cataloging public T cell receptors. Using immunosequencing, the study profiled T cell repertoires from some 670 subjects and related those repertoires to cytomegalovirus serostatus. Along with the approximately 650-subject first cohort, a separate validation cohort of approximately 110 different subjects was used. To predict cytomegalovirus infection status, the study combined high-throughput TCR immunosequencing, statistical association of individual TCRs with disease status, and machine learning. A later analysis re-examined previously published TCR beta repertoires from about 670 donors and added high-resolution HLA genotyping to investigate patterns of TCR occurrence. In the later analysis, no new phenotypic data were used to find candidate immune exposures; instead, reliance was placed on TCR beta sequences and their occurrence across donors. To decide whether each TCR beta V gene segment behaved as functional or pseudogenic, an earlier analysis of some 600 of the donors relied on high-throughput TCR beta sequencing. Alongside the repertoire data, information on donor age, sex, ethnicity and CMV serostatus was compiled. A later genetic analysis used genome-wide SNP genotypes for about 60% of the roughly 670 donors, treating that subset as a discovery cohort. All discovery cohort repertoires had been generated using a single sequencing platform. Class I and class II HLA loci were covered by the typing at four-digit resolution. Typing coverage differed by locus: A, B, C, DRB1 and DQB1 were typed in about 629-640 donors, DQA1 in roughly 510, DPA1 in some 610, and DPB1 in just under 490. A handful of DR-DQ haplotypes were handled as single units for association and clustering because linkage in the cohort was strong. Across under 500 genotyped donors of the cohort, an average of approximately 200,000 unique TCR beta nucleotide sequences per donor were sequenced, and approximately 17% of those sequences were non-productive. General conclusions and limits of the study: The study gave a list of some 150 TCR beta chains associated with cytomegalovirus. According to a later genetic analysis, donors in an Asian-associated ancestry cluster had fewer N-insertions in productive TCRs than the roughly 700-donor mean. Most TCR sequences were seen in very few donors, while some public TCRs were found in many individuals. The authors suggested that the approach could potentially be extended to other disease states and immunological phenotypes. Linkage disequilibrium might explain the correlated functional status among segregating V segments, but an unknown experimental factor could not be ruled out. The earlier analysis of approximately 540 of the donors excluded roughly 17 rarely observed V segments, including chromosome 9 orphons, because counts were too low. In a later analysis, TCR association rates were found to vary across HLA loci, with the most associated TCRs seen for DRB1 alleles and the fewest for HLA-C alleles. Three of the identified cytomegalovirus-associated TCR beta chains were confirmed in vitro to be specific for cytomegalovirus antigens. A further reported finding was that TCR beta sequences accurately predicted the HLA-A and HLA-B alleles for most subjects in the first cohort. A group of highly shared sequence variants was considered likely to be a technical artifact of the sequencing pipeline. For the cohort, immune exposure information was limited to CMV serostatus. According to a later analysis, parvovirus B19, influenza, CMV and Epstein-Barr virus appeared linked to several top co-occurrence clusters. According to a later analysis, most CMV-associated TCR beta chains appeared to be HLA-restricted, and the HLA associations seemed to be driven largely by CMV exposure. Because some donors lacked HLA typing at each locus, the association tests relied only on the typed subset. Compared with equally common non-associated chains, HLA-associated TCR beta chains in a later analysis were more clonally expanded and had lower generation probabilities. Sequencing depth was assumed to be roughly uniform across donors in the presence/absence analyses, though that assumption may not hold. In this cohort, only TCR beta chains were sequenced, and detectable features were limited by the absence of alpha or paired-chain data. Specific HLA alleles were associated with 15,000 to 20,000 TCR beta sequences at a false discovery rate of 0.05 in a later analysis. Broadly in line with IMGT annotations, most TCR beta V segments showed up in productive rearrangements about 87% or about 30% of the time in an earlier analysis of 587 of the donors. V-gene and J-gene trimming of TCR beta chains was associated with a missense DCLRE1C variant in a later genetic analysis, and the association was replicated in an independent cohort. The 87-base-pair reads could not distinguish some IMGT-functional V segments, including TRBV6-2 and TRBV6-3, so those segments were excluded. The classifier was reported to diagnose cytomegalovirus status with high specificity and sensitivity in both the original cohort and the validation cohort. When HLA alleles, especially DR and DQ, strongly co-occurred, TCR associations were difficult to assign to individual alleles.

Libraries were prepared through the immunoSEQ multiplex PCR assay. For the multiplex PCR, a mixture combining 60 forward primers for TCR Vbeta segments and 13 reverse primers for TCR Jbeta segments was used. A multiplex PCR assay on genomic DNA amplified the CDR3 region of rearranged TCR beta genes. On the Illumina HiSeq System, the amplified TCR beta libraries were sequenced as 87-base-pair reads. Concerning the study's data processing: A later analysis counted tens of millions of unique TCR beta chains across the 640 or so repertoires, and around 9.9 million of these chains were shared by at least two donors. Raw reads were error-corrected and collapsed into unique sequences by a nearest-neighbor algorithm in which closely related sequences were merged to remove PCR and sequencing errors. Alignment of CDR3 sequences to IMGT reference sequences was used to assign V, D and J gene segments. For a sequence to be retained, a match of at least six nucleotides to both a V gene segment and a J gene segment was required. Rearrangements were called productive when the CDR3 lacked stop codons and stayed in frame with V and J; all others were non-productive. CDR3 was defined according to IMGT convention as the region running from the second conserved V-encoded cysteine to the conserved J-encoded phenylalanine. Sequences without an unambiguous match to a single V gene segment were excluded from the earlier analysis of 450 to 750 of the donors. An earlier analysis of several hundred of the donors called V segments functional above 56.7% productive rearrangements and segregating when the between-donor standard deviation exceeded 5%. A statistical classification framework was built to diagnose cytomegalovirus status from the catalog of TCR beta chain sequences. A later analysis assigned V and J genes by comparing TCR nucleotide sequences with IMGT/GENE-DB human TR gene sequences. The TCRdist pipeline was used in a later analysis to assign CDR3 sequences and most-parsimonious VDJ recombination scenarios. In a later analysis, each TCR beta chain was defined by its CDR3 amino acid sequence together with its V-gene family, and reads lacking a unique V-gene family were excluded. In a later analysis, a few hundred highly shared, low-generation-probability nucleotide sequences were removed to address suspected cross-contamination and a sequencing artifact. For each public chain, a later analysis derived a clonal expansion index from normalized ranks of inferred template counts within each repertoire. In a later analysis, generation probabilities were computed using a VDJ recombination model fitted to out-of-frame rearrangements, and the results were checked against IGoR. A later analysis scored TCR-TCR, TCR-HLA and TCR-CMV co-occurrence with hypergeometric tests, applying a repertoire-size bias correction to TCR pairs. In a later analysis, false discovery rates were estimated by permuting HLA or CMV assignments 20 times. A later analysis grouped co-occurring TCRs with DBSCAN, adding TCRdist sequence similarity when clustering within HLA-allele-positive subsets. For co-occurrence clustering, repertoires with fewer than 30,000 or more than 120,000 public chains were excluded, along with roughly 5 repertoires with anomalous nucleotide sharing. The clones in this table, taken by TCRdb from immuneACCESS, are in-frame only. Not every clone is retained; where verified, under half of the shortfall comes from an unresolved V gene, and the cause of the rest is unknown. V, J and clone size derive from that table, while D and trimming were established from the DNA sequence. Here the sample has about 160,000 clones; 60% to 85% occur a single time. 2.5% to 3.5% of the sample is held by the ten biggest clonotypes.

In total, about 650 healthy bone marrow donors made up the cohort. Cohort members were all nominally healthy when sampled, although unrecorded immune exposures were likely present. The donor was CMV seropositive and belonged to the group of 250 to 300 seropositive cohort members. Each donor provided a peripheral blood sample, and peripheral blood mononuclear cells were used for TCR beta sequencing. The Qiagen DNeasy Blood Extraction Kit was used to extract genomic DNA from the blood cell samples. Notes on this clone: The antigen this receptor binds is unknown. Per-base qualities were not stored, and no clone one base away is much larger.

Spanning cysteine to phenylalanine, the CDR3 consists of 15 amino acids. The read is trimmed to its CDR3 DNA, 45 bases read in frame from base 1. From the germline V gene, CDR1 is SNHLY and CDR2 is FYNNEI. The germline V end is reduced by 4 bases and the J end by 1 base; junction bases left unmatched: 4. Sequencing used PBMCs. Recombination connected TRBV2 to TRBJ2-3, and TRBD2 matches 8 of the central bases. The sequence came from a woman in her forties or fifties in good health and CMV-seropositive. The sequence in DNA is TGTGCCAGCAGTGTACGGGGGGGAGGCACAGATACGCAGTATTTT. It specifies CASSVRGGGTDTQYF.